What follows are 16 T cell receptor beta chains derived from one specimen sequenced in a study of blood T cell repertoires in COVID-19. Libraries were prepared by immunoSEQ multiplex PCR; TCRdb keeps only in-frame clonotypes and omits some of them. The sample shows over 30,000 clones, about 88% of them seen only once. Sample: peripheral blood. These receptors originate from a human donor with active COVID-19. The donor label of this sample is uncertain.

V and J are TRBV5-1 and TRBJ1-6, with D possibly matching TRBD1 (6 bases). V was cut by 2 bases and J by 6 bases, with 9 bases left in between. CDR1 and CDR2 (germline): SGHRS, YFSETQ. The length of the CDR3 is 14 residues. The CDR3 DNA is TGCGCCAGCAGCTTACAGGGAGCTAATTCACCCCTCCACTTT. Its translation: CASSLQGANSPLHF.

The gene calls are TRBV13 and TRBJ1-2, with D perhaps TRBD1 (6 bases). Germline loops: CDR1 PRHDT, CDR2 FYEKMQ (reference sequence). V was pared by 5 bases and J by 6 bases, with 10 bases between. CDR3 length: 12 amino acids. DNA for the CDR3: TGTGCCAGCAGCCGGAACAGGGATGGCTACACCTTC. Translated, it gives CASSRNRDGYTF.

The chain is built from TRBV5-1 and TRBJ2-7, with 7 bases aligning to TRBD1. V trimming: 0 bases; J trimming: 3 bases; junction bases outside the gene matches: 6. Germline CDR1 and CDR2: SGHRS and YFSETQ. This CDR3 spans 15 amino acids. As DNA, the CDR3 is TGCGCCAGCAGCTTGGCATCAGGGGGTGTCTACGAGCAGTACTTC. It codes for CASSLASGGVYEQYF.

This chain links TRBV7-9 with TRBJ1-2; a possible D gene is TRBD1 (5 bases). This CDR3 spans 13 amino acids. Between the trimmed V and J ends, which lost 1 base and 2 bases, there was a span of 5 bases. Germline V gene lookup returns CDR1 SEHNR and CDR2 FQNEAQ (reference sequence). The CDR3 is CASSLEGNYGYTF. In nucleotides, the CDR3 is TGTGCCAGCAGCTTAGAGGGGAACTATGGCTACACCTTC.

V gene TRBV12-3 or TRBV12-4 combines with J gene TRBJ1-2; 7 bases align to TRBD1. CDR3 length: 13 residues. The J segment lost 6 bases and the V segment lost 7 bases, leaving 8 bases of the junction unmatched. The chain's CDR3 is CASTLDRIHGYTF. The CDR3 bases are TGTGCCAGCACCTTGGACAGGATCCATGGCTACACCTTC.

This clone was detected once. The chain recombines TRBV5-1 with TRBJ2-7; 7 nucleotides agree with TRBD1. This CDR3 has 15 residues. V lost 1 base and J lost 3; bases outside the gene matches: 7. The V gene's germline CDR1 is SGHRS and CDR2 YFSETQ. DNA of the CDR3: TGCGCCAGCAGCTTGATCACAGGGGCGCACTACGAGCAGTACTTC. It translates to CASSLITGAHYEQYF. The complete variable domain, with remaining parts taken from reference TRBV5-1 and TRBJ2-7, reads KAGVTQTPRYLIKTRGQQVTLSCSPISGHRSVSWYQQTPGQGLQFLFEYFSETQRNKGNFPGRFSGRQFSNSRSEMNVSTLELGDSALYLCASSLITGAHYEQYFGPGTRLTVT.

In DNA, the CDR3 is TGTGCCAGCAGCAAACCCATGACAGGAACAGACACTGAAGCTTTCTTT. It translates to CASSKPMTGTDTEAFF. This chain links TRBV21-1 with TRBJ1-1; the table assigns TRBD1, which was not confirmed against the DNA. TRBV21-1 corresponds to a pseudogene. CDR3 length equals 16 residues.

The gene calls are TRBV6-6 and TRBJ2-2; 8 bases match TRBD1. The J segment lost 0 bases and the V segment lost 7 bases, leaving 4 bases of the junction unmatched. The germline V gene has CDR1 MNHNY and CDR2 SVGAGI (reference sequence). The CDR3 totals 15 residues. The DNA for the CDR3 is TGTGCCAGCATTCCGACAGGGGCGAACACCGGGGAGCTGTTTTTT. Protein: CASIPTGANTGELFF.

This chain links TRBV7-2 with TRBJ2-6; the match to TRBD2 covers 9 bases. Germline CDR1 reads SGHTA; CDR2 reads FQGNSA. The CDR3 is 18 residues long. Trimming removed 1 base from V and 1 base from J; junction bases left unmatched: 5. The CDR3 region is CASSLVVAGGSGANVLTF. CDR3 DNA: TGTGCCAGCAGCTTAGTCGTTGCGGGGGGGTCTGGGGCCAACGTCCTGACTTTC.

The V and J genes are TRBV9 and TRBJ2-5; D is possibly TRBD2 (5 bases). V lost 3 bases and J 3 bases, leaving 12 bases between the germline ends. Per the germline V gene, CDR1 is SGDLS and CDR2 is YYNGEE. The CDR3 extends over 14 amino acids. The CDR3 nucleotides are TGTGCCAGCAGCGGTGGACTTATCAAAGAGACCCAGTACTTC. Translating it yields CASSGGLIKETQYF. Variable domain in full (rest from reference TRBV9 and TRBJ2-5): DSGVTQTPKHLITATGQRVTLRCSPRSGDLSVYWYQQSLDQGLQFLIQYYNGEERAKGNILERFSAQQFPDLHSELNLSSLELGDSALYFCASSGGLIKETQYFGPGTRLLVL.

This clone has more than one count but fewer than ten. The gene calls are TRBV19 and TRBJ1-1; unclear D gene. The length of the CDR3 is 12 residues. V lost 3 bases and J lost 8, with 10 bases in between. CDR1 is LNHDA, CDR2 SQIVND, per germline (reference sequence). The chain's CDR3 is CASSIGVGEAFF. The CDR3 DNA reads TGTGCCAGTAGTATCGGGGTGGGGGAAGCTTTCTTT.

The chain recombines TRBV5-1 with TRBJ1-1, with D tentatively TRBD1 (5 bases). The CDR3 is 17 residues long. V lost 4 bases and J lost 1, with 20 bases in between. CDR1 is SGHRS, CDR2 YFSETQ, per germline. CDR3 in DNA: TGCGCCAGCAGCCTTGGACGCAGGGATCTTGGGAACACTGAAGCTTTCTTT. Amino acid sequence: CASSLGRRDLGNTEAFF. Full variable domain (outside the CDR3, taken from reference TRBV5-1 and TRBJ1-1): KAGVTQTPRYLIKTRGQQVTLSCSPISGHRSVSWYQQTPGQGLQFLFEYFSETQRNKGNFPGRFSGRQFSNSRSEMNVSTLELGDSALYLCASSLGRRDLGNTEAFFGQGTRLTVV.

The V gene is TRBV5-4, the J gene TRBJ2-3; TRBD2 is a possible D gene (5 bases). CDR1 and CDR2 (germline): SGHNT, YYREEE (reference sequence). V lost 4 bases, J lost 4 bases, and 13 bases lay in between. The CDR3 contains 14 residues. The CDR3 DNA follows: TGTGCCAGCAGCGTAATATTAGCGCCAGATACGCAGTATTTT. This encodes CASSVILAPDTQYF.

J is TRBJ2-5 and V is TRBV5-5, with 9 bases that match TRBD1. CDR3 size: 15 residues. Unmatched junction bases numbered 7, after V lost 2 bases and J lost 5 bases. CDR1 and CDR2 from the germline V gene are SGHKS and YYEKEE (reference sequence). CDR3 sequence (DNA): TGTGCCAGCAGCTTCACGGGACAGGGTGTCGAGACCCAGTACTTC. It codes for CASSFTGQGVETQYF.

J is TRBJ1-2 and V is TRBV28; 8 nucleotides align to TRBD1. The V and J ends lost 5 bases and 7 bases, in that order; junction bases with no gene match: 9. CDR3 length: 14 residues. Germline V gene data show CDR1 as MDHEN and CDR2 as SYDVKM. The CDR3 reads CASSPLTGAVGYTF. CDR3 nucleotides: TGTGCCAGCAGTCCACTGACAGGGGCTGTTGGCTACACCTTC.

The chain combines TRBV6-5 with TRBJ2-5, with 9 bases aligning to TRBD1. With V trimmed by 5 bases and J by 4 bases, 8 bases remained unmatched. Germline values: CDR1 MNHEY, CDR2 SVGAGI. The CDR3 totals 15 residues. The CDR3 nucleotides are TGTGCCAGCAGTCCCAACACAGGGGGCCGAGAGACCCAGTACTTC. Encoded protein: CASSPNTGGRETQYF.